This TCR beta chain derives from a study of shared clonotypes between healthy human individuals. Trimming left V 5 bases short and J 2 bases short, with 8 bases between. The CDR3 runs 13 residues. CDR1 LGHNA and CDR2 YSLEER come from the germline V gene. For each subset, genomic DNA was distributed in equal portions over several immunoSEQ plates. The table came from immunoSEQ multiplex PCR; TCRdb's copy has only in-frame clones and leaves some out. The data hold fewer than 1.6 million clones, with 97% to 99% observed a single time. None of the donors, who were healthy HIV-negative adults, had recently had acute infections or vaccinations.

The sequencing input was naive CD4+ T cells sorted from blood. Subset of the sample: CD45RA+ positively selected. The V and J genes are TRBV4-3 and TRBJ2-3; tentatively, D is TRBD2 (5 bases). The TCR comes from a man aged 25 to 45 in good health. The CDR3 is CASSEGFTDTQYF. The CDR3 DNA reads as TGCGCCAGCAGCGAGGGTTTCACAGATACGCAGTATTTT.